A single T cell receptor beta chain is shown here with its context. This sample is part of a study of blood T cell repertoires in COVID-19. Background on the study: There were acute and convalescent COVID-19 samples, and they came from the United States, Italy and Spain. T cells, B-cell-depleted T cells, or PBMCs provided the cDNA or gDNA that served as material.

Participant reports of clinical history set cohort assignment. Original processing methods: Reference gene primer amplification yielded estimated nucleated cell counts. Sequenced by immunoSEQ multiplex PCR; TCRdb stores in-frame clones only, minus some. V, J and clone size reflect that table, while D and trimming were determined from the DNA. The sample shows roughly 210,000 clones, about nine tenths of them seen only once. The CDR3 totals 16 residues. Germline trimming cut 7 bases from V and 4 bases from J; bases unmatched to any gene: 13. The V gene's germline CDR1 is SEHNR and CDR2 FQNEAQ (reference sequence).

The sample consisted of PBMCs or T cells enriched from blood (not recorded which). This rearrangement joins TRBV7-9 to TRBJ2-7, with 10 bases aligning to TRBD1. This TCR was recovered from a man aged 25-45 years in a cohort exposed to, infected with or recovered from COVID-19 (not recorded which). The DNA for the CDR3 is TGTGCCAGCACCGGAGTTTCGACAGGGGGCAGGTACGAGCAGTACTTC. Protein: CASTGVSTGGRYEQYF.